These 2 T cell receptor beta chains were all obtained from the same sample, sequenced in a study of T cells in Graves' hyperthyroidism and ophthalmopathy. It was RNA transcripts that yielded the amplified TCR beta CDR3 regions. The primer set for the first-round RT-PCR of the TCR CDR3 was HTBI. One entry per CDR3 protein results from TCRdb running MiXCR on the multiplex PCR reads. Of about 380,000 distinct CDR3 sequences in the sample, 15% to 20% were seen once. Input material: blood. All receptors derive from a man between 18 and 35 years old with Graves' ophthalmopathy.

This chain uses TRBV13 with TRBJ1-4, with D possibly being TRBD1 (5 bases). The germline V and J ends were trimmed by 11 bases and 8 bases, with 15 bases remaining between them. The CDR3 spans 12 residues. Germline V gene sequence: CDR1 PRHDT, CDR2 FYEKMQ (reference sequence). Here the CDR3 DNA reads TGTGCCGGCCGATCCGGGGGGGAAAAACTGTTTTTT. Protein sequence: CAGRSGGEKLFF.

This clonotype has more than one count but fewer than ten. J is TRBJ2-3 and V is TRBV3-1; 7 bases line up with TRBD2. V dropped 6 bases and J dropped 0; count of bases not matched to a gene: 6. This CDR3 has 15 amino acids. Germline V gene sequence: CDR1 LGHDT, CDR2 YNNKEL (reference sequence). In DNA, the CDR3 is TGTGCCAGCAGTCGCCTAGCGGCGAGCACAGATACGCAGTATTTT. It is translated as CASSRLAASTDTQYF.